These 3 T cell receptor beta chains share one sample of origin, sequenced in a study of shared clonotypes between healthy human individuals. Profiled with immunoSEQ multiplex PCR; TCRdb holds only in-frame clones, not every one. This table has around 2.5 million clones, approximately 93% appearing once. The sample comprised naive CD4+ T cells from PBMCs. Subset in this sample: CD45RA+ positively selected. The receptors shown here come from a man in his late teens or twenties in good health. Some clones in this sample may be carry-over from other donors' samples.

The J gene is TRBJ2-3, the V gene TRBV5-8; 13 nucleotides agree with TRBD2. Per germline, CDR1 SGHTS and CDR2 YDEGEE. This CDR3 contains 18 residues. J lost 2 bases, V lost 0 bases, and 6 bases had no gene match. The CDR3 DNA reads as TGTGCCAGCAGCTTGGTTCGACTAGCGGGAGGATCCACAGATACGCAGTATTTT. Translating gives CASSLVRLAGGSTDTQYF.

The chain joins TRBV7-9 to TRBJ1-3; D unresolved. Germline CDR1 reads SEHNR; CDR2 reads FQNEAQ (reference sequence). This CDR3 spans 14 amino acids. Trimming took off 3 bases at V and 4 bases at J, with 10 bases between the two ends. CDR3 region: CASSFFRKGNTIYF. In nucleotides, the CDR3 is TGTGCCAGCAGCTTCTTCCGTAAGGGAAACACCATATATTTT. Supplemented by reference TRBV7-9 and TRBJ1-3, the full variable domain reads DTGVSQNPRHKITKRGQNVTFRCDPISEHNRLYWYRQTLGQGPEFLTYFQNEAQLEKSRLLSDRFSAERPKGSFSTLEIQRTEQGDSAMYLCASSFFRKGNTIYFGEGSWLTVV.

V usage is TRBV10-1 and J usage is TRBJ1-4; 9 nucleotides agree with TRBD1. V was pared by 4 bases and J by 3 bases, with 9 bases of the junction left unmatched. CDR3 length equals 17 residues. Germline values: CDR1 WNHNN, CDR2 SYGVQD (reference sequence). DNA for the CDR3: TGCGCCAGCAGTGGGTCCCGGGACAGGGTCCCTAATGAAAAACTGTTTTTT. This gives the protein CASSGSRDRVPNEKLFF.